The 24 T cell receptor beta chains below come from one sample, sequenced in a study of cytomegalovirus exposure and HLA in healthy donors. TCRdb's table, derived via immunoSEQ multiplex PCR, lists solely in-frame clones and lacks some. Of under 200,000 clones in the sample, around 90% were seen once. The source material was PBMCs. The receptor source for this set is a woman aged 18-35 years in good health and CMV-seropositive.

V gene TRBV28 combines with J gene TRBJ2-7; the D gene is possibly TRBD1 (5 bases). CDR3 length: 14 amino acids. The germline V gene has CDR1 MDHEN and CDR2 SYDVKM. Trimming cost V 1 base and J 2 bases, with 9 bases left between them. The CDR3 sequence is CASSLYQGPYEQYF. Written as DNA, the CDR3 is TGTGCCAGCAGTTTATACCAGGGCCCCTACGAGCAGTACTTC.

The genes are TRBV15 and TRBJ1-4; D perhaps matches TRBD1 (6 bases). The V gene lost 3 bases and the J gene lost 8 bases, with 13 bases spanning the gap. The CDR3 is 14 residues long. Germline V gene sequence: CDR1 LNHNV, CDR2 YYDKDF (reference sequence). In DNA, the CDR3 is TGTGCCACCAGCAGTCAGTCAGGGGAGGAAAAACTGTTTTTT. This translates into CATSSQSGEEKLFF. Full variable domain (outside the CDR3, taken from reference TRBV15 and TRBJ1-4): DAMVIQNPRYQVTQFGKPVTLSCSQTLNHNVMYWYQQKSSQAPKLLFHYYDKDFNNEADTPDNFQSRRPNTSFCFLDIRSPGLGDTAMYLCATSSQSGEEKLFFGSGTQLSVL.

The chain couples TRBV15 to TRBJ2-7; TRBD2 aligns across 8 bases. The germline gives CDR1 LNHNV, CDR2 YYDKDF (reference sequence). The length of the CDR3 is 17 residues. V dropped 0 bases and J dropped 2; count of bases not matched to a gene: 9. DNA for the CDR3: TGTGCCACCAGCAGAGAATTGGAGCGGGAGCGAACCTACGAGCAGTACTTC. Residues: CATSRELERERTYEQYF.

The genes are TRBV5-1 and TRBJ2-1; TRBD1 matches at 8 bases. Germline CDR1 is SGHRS and CDR2 is YFSETQ. V lost 3 bases to trimming and J lost 12 bases; unmatched junction nucleotides: 5. This CDR3 is 12 amino acids long. The DNA for the CDR3 is TGCGCCAGCAGCTCGAACACAGGGGGGCAGTTCTTC. It yields the protein CASSSNTGGQFF.

CDR3 in DNA: TGTGCCAGCAGCTTAGGTTGGCTAGCGTACTACGAGCAGTACTTC. It yields the protein CASSLGWLAYYEQYF. The chain uses TRBV7-2 and TRBJ2-7, with D possibly TRBD2 on 6 matching bases. There are 15 residues in the CDR3. Trimming took 1 base from V and 3 from J, leaving 13 bases between them. The germline V gene has CDR1 SGHTA and CDR2 FQGNSA.

The CDR3 reads CASSLRGTSGETQYF. In DNA, the CDR3 is TGTGCCAGCAGCTTAAGGGGGACTAGCGGGGAGACCCAGTACTTC. The V call is TRBV5-4, the J call TRBJ2-5, with 12 bases aligning to TRBD2. This CDR3 is built from 15 residues. The V segment lost 2 bases and the J segment 5 bases; nucleotides outside the gene matches: 4. The germline V gene encodes CDR1 SGHNT and CDR2 YYREEE (reference sequence).

This clone turned up a few times. The chain employs TRBV9 and TRBJ1-2; 7 bases line up with TRBD1. The length of the CDR3 is 15 residues. The germline gives CDR1 SGDLS, CDR2 YYNGEE. With V trimmed by 2 bases and J by 2 bases, 6 bases remained unmatched. In DNA form, the CDR3 reads TGTGCCAGCAGCGTGGGGACAGTGGGGAACTATGGCTACACCTTC. Protein product: CASSVGTVGNYGYTF.

V and J are TRBV9 and TRBJ2-1; D is undetermined. The germline V and J ends were trimmed by 0 bases and 4 bases, with 14 bases remaining between them. Germline CDR1 and CDR2: SGDLS and YYNGEE. This CDR3 has 16 amino acids. This CDR3 is CASSVVIPVLYNEQFF. CDR3 DNA sequence: TGTGCCAGCAGCGTAGTAATCCCCGTCTTATACAATGAGCAGTTCTTC.

This chain connects TRBV6-5 to TRBJ1-5; D call uncertain. The germline V gene has CDR1 MNHEY and CDR2 SVGAGI. There are 15 residues in the CDR3. V was shortened by 4 bases and J by 0 bases, with 10 bases between the two germline ends. In DNA, the CDR3 is TGTGCCAGCAGTTGGAGCCCCTCTAGCAATCAGCCCCAGCATTTT. The encoded protein is CASSWSPSSNQPQHF.

This chain connects TRBV11-2 to TRBJ2-5; 9 nucleotides line up with TRBD2. This CDR3 has 15 amino acids. Germline V lookup: CDR1 SGHAT, CDR2 FQNNGV. V lost 6 bases to trimming and J lost 5 bases; unmatched junction nucleotides: 10. CDR3 protein: CASRPSGGRGETQYF. Written as DNA, the CDR3 is TGTGCCAGCAGACCCTCCGGCGGGAGGGGTGAGACCCAGTACTTC.

This chain joins TRBV10-2 and TRBJ2-7, with 8 bases identical to TRBD1. CDR1 and CDR2 from the germline V gene are WSHSY and SAAADI. V lost 5 bases, J lost 2 bases, and 5 bases stayed unmatched. CDR3 length: 14 residues. The CDR3 DNA is TGCGCCAGCAGTCTGACAGGGGTGCCCTACGAGCAGTACTTC. This codes for CASSLTGVPYEQYF.

The chain links TRBV7-2 to TRBJ2-7, with D possibly matching TRBD1 (5 bases). The CDR3 runs to 15 residues. V lost 4 bases and J lost 9, with 22 bases in between. Germline lookup yields CDR1 SGHTA and CDR2 FQGNSA. The DNA of the CDR3 is TGTGCCAGCAGCTACGAGAGTGTCCGGTCTCAGGGGCAGTACTTC. This codes for CASSYESVRSQGQYF.

The V call is TRBV7-3, the J call TRBJ1-1, with D possibly being TRBD1 (5 bases). The V gene lost 6 bases and the J gene lost 7 bases, with 15 bases spanning the gap. CDR3 size: 13 residues. Germline CDR1 SGHTA, CDR2 FQGTGA. The CDR3, as DNA: TGTGCCAGCAGTCAGGCAGGGTACGGTGAAGCTTTCTTT. Its protein product is CASSQAGYGEAFF.

This chain connects TRBV14 to TRBJ2-3; a weak D match, TRBD2 (6 bases). V was cut by 0 bases and J by 0 bases, with 13 bases left in between. CDR1 and CDR2 from the germline V gene are SGHDN and FVKESK. The CDR3 is 17 residues long. The chain's CDR3 is CASSQDRPGLSTDTQYF. CDR3 bases: TGTGCCAGCAGCCAAGATCGCCCGGGACTTAGCACAGATACGCAGTATTTT.

This clone was found once. V gene TRBV4-2 combines with J gene TRBJ2-5, with 8 positions matching TRBD2. The germline V gene has CDR1 LGHNA and CDR2 YNFKEQ. This CDR3 region has 16 residues. With 2 bases clipped from V and 3 bases from J, the junction kept 8 bases outside the gene matches. CDR3 residues: CASSQFQRGLKETQYF. The CDR3 DNA is TGTGCCAGCAGCCAATTCCAGCGGGGGCTAAAAGAGACCCAGTACTTC.

This clone was picked up a small number of times. The chain combines TRBV2 with TRBJ1-1; a possible D gene is TRBD1 (5 bases). The CDR3 runs 12 residues. V gave up 6 bases and J gave up 6 bases, with 11 bases separating them. Germline CDR1 reads SNHLY; CDR2 reads FYNNEI. DNA of the CDR3: TGTGCCAGCAGCAAAGGGGTTTCTGAAGCTTTCTTT. Encoded protein: CASSKGVSEAFF. The full variable domain, with the rest looked up from reference TRBV2 and TRBJ1-1, is EPEVTQTPSHQVTQMGQEVILRCVPISNHLYFYWYRQILGQKVEFLVSFYNNEISEKSEIFDDQFSVERPDGSNFTLKIRSTKLEDSAMYFCASSKGVSEAFFGQGTRLTVV.

The sample holds one count of this clone. The CDR3 DNA is TGTGCCAGTACCCCAGGGCTTTATGGCTACACCTTC. Amino acids: CASTPGLYGYTF. The chain couples TRBV19 to TRBJ1-2; D is perhaps TRBD1 (5 bases). The V end lost 7 bases, the J end lost 5 bases, and 11 bases lay between the germline ends. CDR1 LNHDA and CDR2 SQIVND come from the germline V gene (reference sequence). The CDR3 has 12 amino acids. Filled out from reference TRBV19 and TRBJ1-2, the complete variable domain reads DGGITQSPKYLFRKEGQNVTLSCEQNLNHDAMYWYRQDPGQGLRLIYYSQIVNDFQKGDIAEGYSVSREKKESFPLTVTSAQKNPTAFYLCASTPGLYGYTFGSGTRLTVV.

The chain couples TRBV5-6 to TRBJ2-7; 8 bases align to TRBD1. The length of the CDR3 is 14 residues. The V segment lost 2 bases and the J segment 2 bases; nucleotides outside the gene matches: 3. Per the germline V gene, CDR1 is SGHDT and CDR2 is YYEEEE. Written as DNA, the CDR3 is TGTGCCAGCAGCTTCGGACAGGGCACCTACGAGCAGTACTTC. Its protein is CASSFGQGTYEQYF. The entire variable domain, with the rest obtained from reference TRBV5-6 and TRBJ2-7, is as follows: DAGVTQSPTHLIKTRGQQVTLRCSPKSGHDTVSWYQQALGQGPQFIFQYYEEEERQRGNFPDRFSGHQFPNYSSELNVNALLLGDSALYLCASSFGQGTYEQYFGPGTRLTVT.

This chain connects TRBV4-1 to TRBJ2-4; D uncertain. Germline V gene lookup returns CDR1 MGHRA and CDR2 YSYEKL. V dropped 2 bases and J dropped 3 bases, with 11 bases sitting between them. The length of the CDR3 is 15 residues. The CDR3 region has the DNA TGCGCCAGCAGCCAATATGTAGCTCGCAAAAACATTCAGTACTTC. Translating gives CASSQYVARKNIQYF.

The chain is built from TRBV11-2 and TRBJ2-7, with 11 positions matching TRBD2. J was trimmed by 6 bases and V by 4 bases; bases with no gene match: 11. CDR3 size: 16 residues. CDR1 is SGHAT, CDR2 FQNNGV, per germline. CDR3 DNA: TGTGCCAGCAGCTCAAAGGCGGCTAGCGGGAGGAGCGAGCAGTACTTC. It encodes CASSSKAASGRSEQYF.

The V gene is TRBV25-1, the J gene TRBJ2-1; 7 positions agree with TRBD1. CDR3 length: 14 residues. V shed 5 bases, J shed 7 bases, and the junction held 8 bases outside the gene matches. Germline V gives CDR1 MGHDK, CDR2 SYGVNS. CDR3 region: CASSTGQRENEQFF. The DNA of the CDR3 is TGTGCCAGCAGTACGGGACAGAGAGAGAATGAGCAGTTCTTC. The full variable domain, in which reference TRBV25-1 and TRBJ2-1 provide the parts outside the CDR3, is EADIYQTPRYLVIGTGKKITLECSQTMGHDKMYWYQQDPGMELHLIHYSYGVNSTEKGDLSSESTVSRIRTEHFPLTLESARPSHTSQYLCASSTGQRENEQFFGPGTRLTVL.

The chain carries TRBV28 and TRBJ2-6, with D tentatively TRBD1 (6 bases). Germline-derived CDR1 and CDR2 are MDHEN and SYDVKM. CDR3 size: 16 residues. V was cut by 7 bases and J by 0 bases, with 13 bases left in between. CDR3 DNA: TGTGCCAGCACCCCGGGACAAATCTCTGGGGCCAACGTCCTGACTTTC. The encoded protein is CASTPGQISGANVLTF.

The CDR3 DNA is TGCGCCAGCAGCCAAGCAGCGGGGGCGGGGGAGCAGTACTTC. This codes for CASSQAAGAGEQYF. J is TRBJ2-7 and V is TRBV4-3; TRBD2 matches 8 bases. Trimming removed 1 base from V and 7 bases from J; junction bases left unmatched: 6. The CDR3 has 14 amino acids. Looked up from germline, CDR1 is LGHNA and CDR2 is YSLEER.

The chain uses TRBV4-1 and TRBJ2-1; 8 bases map to TRBD2. CDR1 and CDR2 (germline): MGHRA, YSYEKL. With 1 base clipped from V and 0 bases from J, the junction kept 5 bases outside the gene matches. The CDR3 loop spans 17 amino acids. CDR3: CASSQVLAGNSYNEQFF. The CDR3 coding sequence is TGCGCCAGCAGCCAAGTTTTAGCGGGGAACTCCTACAATGAGCAGTTCTTC.